This TCR beta chain stems from a study of vaccination effects on CD4 cells after COVID-19. Turning to the study itself: Vaccination of participants consisted of two doses of either the BNT162b2 or mRNA-1273 vaccine.

Deletions cut 0 bases from V and 10 bases from J, with 7 bases between. Germline values: CDR1 LGHDT, CDR2 YNNKEL (reference sequence). The CDR3 sequence is 12 residues long. Profiling relied on immunoSEQ multiplex PCR, and the TCRdb table lists in-frame clones only, not all of them. The sample includes about 27,000 clones, around 82% of them seen just once. Pools of viral peptides were used by the ViraFEST assay to expand antigen-specific CD4+ T cells ahead of sequencing. A 10-day culture period preceded the isolation of CD4+ T cells. According to PCR results, the person was infected with SARS-CoV-2 between March and December 2020. IL-2 at around 9.8 IU/ml and peptides at 7.5 to 10 ug/ml were added to cultured PBMC, about 1.8 million per well. Overall study results and limits: Predominantly, the post-vaccine spike-reactive clones of convalescents comprised new vaccine-induced clones. Late post-vaccination samples showed marked contraction of infection- and vaccine-induced clones.

On this clone: Its antigen is unidentified.

The rearrangement links TRBV3-1 (or the pseudogene TRBV3-2) to TRBJ2-1; D gene unclear. Here the sequenced sample was CD4+ T cells from PBMCs cultured with HCoV-NL63 spike peptides, taken before COVID-19 vaccination. The sequence was obtained from a human donor who had a prior SARS-CoV-2 infection. The CDR3 DNA follows: TGTGCCAGCAGCCAAGATAGTCGGGAGCAGTTCTTC. This gives the protein CASSQDSREQFF.